The entry below describes one T cell receptor beta chain. The germline gives CDR1 SGDLS, CDR2 YYNGEE. The CDR3 totals 14 residues. V was pared by 0 bases and J by 8 bases, with 11 bases between. The data stem from a study of blood T cell repertoires in COVID-19. On the study more broadly: From the United States, Italy and Spain came samples of acute and convalescent COVID-19.

The assay was immunoSEQ multiplex PCR, and TCRdb's table has in-frame clones only and misses some. The data contain 650,000 to 800,000 clones, 85% to 90% of them singletons. This chain joins TRBV9 and TRBJ1-4; D may be TRBD1 (5 bases). This receptor was taken from a woman aged 18-29 years with acute or convalescent COVID-19. Sequencing was done on a sample of peripheral blood. Here the CDR3 reads CASSVAQGGEKLFF. CDR3 DNA: TGTGCCAGCAGCGTAGCCCAGGGTGGCGAAAAACTGTTTTTT. Variable domain in full (rest from reference TRBV9 and TRBJ1-4): DSGVTQTPKHLITATGQRVTLRCSPRSGDLSVYWYQQSLDQGLQFLIQYYNGEERAKGNILERFSAQQFPDLHSELNLSSLELGDSALYFCASSVAQGGEKLFFGSGTQLSVL.